The next 24 T cell receptor beta chains were all read from a single sample in a study of T cell responses to AZD1222 COVID-19 vaccine. The table came from immunoSEQ multiplex PCR; TCRdb's copy has only in-frame clones and leaves some out. This sample has about 130,000 clones, with roughly 90% found just once. The sample here was peripheral blood, taken on day 0 of AZD1222 vaccination. Every receptor here comes from an adult in good health.

This clone turned up a few times. J is TRBJ1-2 and V is TRBV7-2; no definite D call. Germline V gene lookup returns CDR1 SGHTA and CDR2 FQGNSA. The V gene lost 7 bases and the J gene lost 4 bases, with 19 bases spanning the gap. The CDR3 loop spans 15 amino acids. This CDR3 reads CASTLTSLDPYGYTF. CDR3 in DNA: TGTGCCAGCACCTTGACCTCACTCGACCCCTATGGCTACACCTTC.

The V call is TRBV5-5, the J call TRBJ2-7; TRBD2 might be the D (5 bases). The CDR3 length is 15 residues. Deletions cut 1 base from V and 2 bases from J, with 13 bases between. Per germline, CDR1 SGHKS and CDR2 YYEKEE (reference sequence). The CDR3 protein is CASSLKEDSAYEQYF. The CDR3 DNA sequence: TGTGCCAGCAGCTTGAAAGAGGACTCCGCCTACGAGCAGTACTTC.

The CDR3 DNA reads TGTGCCAGCAGCTCCCGCGACAGGGAAAAACTGTTTTTT. The encoded protein is CASSSRDREKLFF. The chain employs TRBV7-2 and TRBJ1-4, with D perhaps matching TRBD1 (6 bases). Looked up from germline, CDR1 is SGHTA and CDR2 is FQGNSA. There are 13 residues in the CDR3. V lost 4 bases to trimming and J lost 8 bases, with 11 bases between them.

As concerns this clone: At the DNA level, this CDR3 is encoded by other sequences in the same sample as well. V usage is TRBV7-9 and J usage is TRBJ1-1; D uncertain. The CDR3 is made up of 13 amino acids. Between the trimmed V and J ends, which lost 5 bases and 0 bases, there was a span of 7 bases. Germline CDR1 and CDR2: SEHNR and FQNEAQ (reference sequence). DNA of the CDR3: TGTGCCAGCAGCCTCGAGGTGAACACTGAAGCTTTCTTT. Protein: CASSLEVNTEAFF. The complete variable domain, with remaining parts taken from reference TRBV7-9 and TRBJ1-1, reads DTGVSQNPRHKITKRGQNVTFRCDPISEHNRLYWYRQTLGQGPEFLTYFQNEAQLEKSRLLSDRFSAERPKGSFSTLEIQRTEQGDSAMYLCASSLEVNTEAFFGQGTRLTVV.

This clone came up once. The V and J genes are TRBV18 and TRBJ1-2; possibly TRBD1 for D (6 bases). Trimming removed 2 bases at V and 3 bases at J, with 13 bases between. The CDR3 is 15 amino acids. The V gene's germline CDR1 is KGHSH and CDR2 LQKENI. The CDR3 region has the DNA TGTGCCAGCTCACCAAGAGATAAGGGGGACTATGGCTACACCTTC. Amino acids: CASSPRDKGDYGYTF.

The chain carries TRBV6-5 and TRBJ1-2, with TRBD1 matching 9 bases. V gave up 6 bases and J gave up 4 bases; unmatched junction bases: 6. The CDR3 contains 14 residues. Germline CDR1 is MNHEY and CDR2 is SVGAGI. The CDR3 protein is CASSKETGGYGYTF. For the CDR3, the DNA is TGTGCCAGCAGCAAGGAGACAGGGGGCTATGGCTACACCTTC.

The V gene is TRBV5-1, the J gene TRBJ2-7; 8 nucleotides align to TRBD1. Germline loops: CDR1 SGHRS, CDR2 YFSETQ. The J segment lost 6 bases and the V segment lost 2 bases, leaving 4 bases of the junction unmatched. This CDR3 comprises 13 residues. In nucleotides, the CDR3 is TGCGCCAGCAGCTTAAGGACAGGGCGCGAGCAGTACTTC. Translated, it gives CASSLRTGREQYF.

In nucleotides, the CDR3 is TGTGCCAGCGCGCGGGGCCAGAGGGAAAAACTGTTTTTT. It specifies CASARGQREKLFF. The chain joins TRBV7-9 to TRBJ1-4; D possibly corresponds to TRBD1 (5 bases). The germline gives CDR1 SEHNR, CDR2 FQNEAQ (reference sequence). The CDR3 is made up of 13 amino acids. The ends were cut back, 8 bases at V and 8 bases at J, with 15 bases in the middle.

The chain couples TRBV5-1 to TRBJ1-1, with 9 positions matching TRBD1. The CDR3 is 15 residues long. J gave up 4 bases and V 4 bases, and 8 bases lay outside the gene matches. Germline-derived CDR1 and CDR2 are SGHRS and YFSETQ. CDR3 bases: TGCGCCAGCAGCCTGGGACAGGGATCGGTCACTGAAGCTTTCTTT. This sequence encodes CASSLGQGSVTEAFF.

CDR3 protein: CASSRTSGGSSYEQYF. CDR3 DNA sequence: TGTGCCAGTAGTAGGACTAGCGGGGGGTCCTCCTACGAGCAGTACTTC. The chain joins TRBV19 to TRBJ2-7, with 14 bases fitting TRBD2. CDR1 is LNHDA, CDR2 SQIVND, per germline (reference sequence). The CDR3 runs 16 residues. V lost 4 bases, J lost 0 bases, and 2 bases stayed unmatched.

The rearrangement uses TRBV2 and TRBJ2-7, with D perhaps being TRBD1 or TRBD2 (7 bases each). CDR1 SNHLY and CDR2 FYNNEI come from the germline V gene. This CDR3 comprises 16 residues. V was shortened by 7 bases and J by 0 bases, with 19 bases between the two germline ends. CDR3 protein: CASIMEGGGPSYEQYF. Here the CDR3 DNA reads TGTGCCAGCATTATGGAGGGAGGGGGCCCCTCCTACGAGCAGTACTTC.

This chain connects TRBV5-4 to TRBJ2-1, with 14 nucleotides matching TRBD2. Trimming cost V 2 bases and J 10 bases; bases outside gene matches: 8. The CDR3 runs to 16 residues. In germline, CDR1 is SGHNT, CDR2 YYREEE (reference sequence). The DNA for the CDR3 is TGTGCCAGCAGCTTACGGACTAGCGGGGGGCTAGGGGAGCAGTTCTTC. Translated, it gives CASSLRTSGGLGEQFF.

V is TRBV30 and J is TRBJ2-2; possibly TRBD1 for D (5 bases). Trimming removed 2 bases from V and 5 bases from J, with 12 bases in between. The CDR3 is made up of 14 amino acids. From germline, CDR1 is GTSNPN and CDR2 SVGIG (reference sequence). The CDR3 region has the DNA TGTGCCTGGAGTTCCACTCGACAGACCGGGGAGCTGTTTTTT. This sequence encodes CAWSSTRQTGELFF. Drawing the rest from reference TRBV30 and TRBJ2-2, the complete variable domain is SQTIHQWPATLVQPVGSPLSLECTVEGTSNPNLYWYRQAAGRGLQLLFYSVGIGQISSEVPQNLSASRPQDRQFILSSKKLLLSDSGFYLCAWSSTRQTGELFFGEGSRLTVL.

The chain has TRBV30 and TRBJ1-4; D not certain. Germline V gene data show CDR1 as GTSNPN and CDR2 as SVGIG (reference sequence). Trimming left V 4 bases short and J 0 bases short, with 3 bases between. This CDR3 spans 12 amino acids. Here the CDR3 reads CAWTTTNEKLFF. In DNA, the CDR3 is TGTGCCTGGACTACAACTAATGAAAAACTGTTTTTT.

The chain combines TRBV5-5 with TRBJ1-1; tentative D call: TRBD1 (5 bases). The CDR3 extends over 14 amino acids. The germline gives CDR1 SGHKS, CDR2 YYEKEE (reference sequence). The V gene lost 4 bases and the J gene lost 5 bases, with 15 bases spanning the gap. The CDR3 sequence: CASSGTARETEAFF. CDR3 nucleotides: TGTGCCAGCAGCGGCACGGCCAGGGAGACTGAAGCTTTCTTT.

The chain recombines TRBV18 with TRBJ1-1, with D tentatively TRBD1 (6 bases). V gave up 6 bases and J gave up 11 bases, with 22 bases separating them. Germline V gene lookup returns CDR1 KGHSH and CDR2 LQKENI. The CDR3 has 14 amino acids. This CDR3 is CASSLQDSSSRAFF. CDR3 bases: TGTGCCAGCTCGCTGCAGGACAGTTCGAGTAGGGCTTTCTTT.

A few counts support this clone. The chain is built from TRBV12-3 or TRBV12-4 and TRBJ1-2; D perhaps matches TRBD1 (6 bases). Trimming left V 6 bases short and J 8 bases short, with 13 bases between. This CDR3 region has 12 residues. CDR3 DNA: TGTGCCAGCAGGCAGGGGCCGGAGGGCTACACCTTC. Amino acids: CASRQGPEGYTF.

This clone was observed a handful of times. The chain carries TRBV4-1 and TRBJ1-6; D uncertain. Per the germline V gene, CDR1 is MGHRA and CDR2 is YSYEKL. CDR3 length equals 16 residues. V lost 4 bases, J lost 0 bases, and 10 bases lay in between. CDR3 residues: CASSLRGGSYNSPLHF. CDR3 DNA: TGCGCCAGCAGCCTGCGGGGAGGCTCCTATAATTCACCCCTCCACTTT.

The chain joins TRBV6-5 to TRBJ2-3; D is undetermined. Germline CDR1 MNHEY, CDR2 SVGAGI. The CDR3 covers 15 residues. V was cut by 0 bases and J by 3 bases, with 10 bases left in between. Here the CDR3 reads CASSYSAAATDTQYF. The CDR3 DNA follows: TGTGCCAGCAGTTACTCGGCGGCAGCGACAGATACGCAGTATTTT.

The rearrangement uses TRBV19 and TRBJ2-1; D ambiguous. The CDR3 length is 14 residues. The V gene's germline CDR1 is LNHDA and CDR2 SQIVND (reference sequence). Trimming stripped 6 bases from V and 6 bases from J, with 15 bases between. The CDR3, as DNA: TGTGCCAGTAGAGGGCAAGGGTGGGTCAATGAGCAGTTCTTC. This codes for CASRGQGWVNEQFF.

This chain uses TRBV18 with TRBJ2-7, with TRBD1 identical over 8 bases. The J segment lost 2 bases and the V segment lost 6 bases, leaving 9 bases of the junction unmatched. The CDR3 sequence is 15 residues long. Germline V gene sequence: CDR1 KGHSH, CDR2 LQKENI. DNA for the CDR3: TGTGCCAGCTCGTCGGGACAGGACAGGGCCTACGAGCAGTACTTC. The encoded protein is CASSSGQDRAYEQYF. Together with reference TRBV18 and TRBJ2-7, the CDR3 gives the full variable domain: NAGVMQNPRHLVRRRGQEARLRCSPMKGHSHVYWYRQLPEEGLKFMVYLQKENIIDESGMPKERFSAEFPKEGPSILRIQQVVRGDSAAYFCASSSGQDRAYEQYFGPGTRLTVT.

The chain carries TRBV10-1 and TRBJ2-5; 8 positions agree with TRBD2. The J segment lost 10 bases and the V segment lost 4 bases, leaving 17 bases of the junction unmatched. The CDR3 loop spans 16 amino acids. CDR1 and CDR2 (germline): WNHNN, SYGVQD (reference sequence). The CDR3 DNA sequence: TGCGCCAGCAGTGTGGCCAGCGGGGGTCCAGGTGGGGACCAGTACTTC. This sequence encodes CASSVASGGPGGDQYF.

The chain links TRBV6-5 to TRBJ1-1, with D possibly being TRBD1 (5 bases). The germline V gene has CDR1 MNHEY and CDR2 SVGAGI. V was cut by 6 bases and J by 1 base, with 15 bases left in between. The CDR3 loop spans 15 amino acids. CDR3: CASRSLGGTNTEAFF. CDR3 coding DNA: TGTGCCAGCAGATCCCTCGGCGGGACGAACACTGAAGCTTTCTTT.

The chain carries TRBV7-2 and TRBJ1-2; unclear D gene. The CDR3 sequence is 13 residues long. Trimming removed 8 bases at V and 5 bases at J, with 15 bases between. The germline V gene encodes CDR1 SGHTA and CDR2 FQGNSA. The CDR3 sequence: CASHQPSTYGYTF. The CDR3 coding sequence is TGTGCCAGCCACCAACCCAGTACATATGGCTACACCTTC.